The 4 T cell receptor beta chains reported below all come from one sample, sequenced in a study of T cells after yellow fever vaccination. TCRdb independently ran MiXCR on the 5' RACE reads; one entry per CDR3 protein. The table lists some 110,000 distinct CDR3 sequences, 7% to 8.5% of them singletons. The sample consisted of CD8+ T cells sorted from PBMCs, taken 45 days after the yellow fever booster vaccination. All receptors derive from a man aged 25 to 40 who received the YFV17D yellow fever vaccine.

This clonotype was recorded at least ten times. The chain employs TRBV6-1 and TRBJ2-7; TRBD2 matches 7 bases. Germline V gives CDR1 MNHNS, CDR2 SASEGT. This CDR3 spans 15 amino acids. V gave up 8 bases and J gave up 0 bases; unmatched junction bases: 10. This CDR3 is CASGRARYASYEQYF. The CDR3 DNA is TGTGCCAGCGGGAGGGCCCGTTATGCCTCCTACGAGCAGTACTTC.

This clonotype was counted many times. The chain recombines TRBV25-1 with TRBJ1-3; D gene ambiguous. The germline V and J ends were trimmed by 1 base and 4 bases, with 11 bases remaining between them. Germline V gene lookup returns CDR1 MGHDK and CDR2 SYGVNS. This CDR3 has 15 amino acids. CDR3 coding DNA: TGTGCCAGCAGTGAATGGGCCGGCTCCGGAAACACCATATATTTT. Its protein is CASSEWAGSGNTIYF.

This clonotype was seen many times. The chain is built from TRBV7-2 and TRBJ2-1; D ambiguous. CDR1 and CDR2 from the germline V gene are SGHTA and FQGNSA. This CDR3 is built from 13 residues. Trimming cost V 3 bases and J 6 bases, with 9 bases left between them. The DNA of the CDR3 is TGTGCCAGCAGCTTGGGCTTAAGCAATGAGCAGTTCTTC. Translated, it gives CASSLGLSNEQFF.

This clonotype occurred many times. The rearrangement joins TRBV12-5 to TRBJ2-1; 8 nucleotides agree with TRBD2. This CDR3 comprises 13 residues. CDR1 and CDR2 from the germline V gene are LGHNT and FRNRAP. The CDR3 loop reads CATGRAVSNEQFF. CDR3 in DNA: TGTGCCACCGGGAGGGCCGTTTCAAATGAGCAGTTCTTC.